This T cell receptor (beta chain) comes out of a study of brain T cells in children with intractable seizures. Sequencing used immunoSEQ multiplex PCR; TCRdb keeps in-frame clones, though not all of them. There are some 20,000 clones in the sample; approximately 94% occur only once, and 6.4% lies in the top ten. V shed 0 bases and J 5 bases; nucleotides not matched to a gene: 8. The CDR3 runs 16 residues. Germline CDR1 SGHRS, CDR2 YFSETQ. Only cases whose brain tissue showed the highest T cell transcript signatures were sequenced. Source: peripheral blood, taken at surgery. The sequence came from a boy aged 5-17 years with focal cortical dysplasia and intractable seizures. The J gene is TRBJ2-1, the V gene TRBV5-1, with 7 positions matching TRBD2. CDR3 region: CASSLVAGAGHNEQFF. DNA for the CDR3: TGCGCCAGCAGCTTGGTTGCGGGAGCGGGGCACAATGAGCAGTTCTTC.